One T cell receptor (beta chain) is described in this entry. Sequenced by immunoSEQ multiplex PCR; TCRdb stores in-frame clones only, minus some. The sample shows some 60,000 clones, about 86% of them seen only once. These data are taken from a study of blood T cell repertoires in COVID-19. At the level of the study: PBMCs, B-cell-depleted T cells, or T cells were the source of the cDNA or gDNA that made up the material.

This CDR3 comprises 15 residues. Germline lookup yields CDR1 LGHNA and CDR2 YSLEER. The V end lost 0 bases, the J end lost 3 bases, and 6 bases lay between the germline ends. Sequencing was performed on peripheral blood. The clonotype was recovered from an elderly man with COVID-19, enrolled during active disease. This rearrangement joins TRBV4-3 to TRBJ1-6; D gene unclear. The DNA for the CDR3 is TGCGCCAGCAGCCAAGATACGGGCTATAATTCACCCCTCCACTTT. Protein: CASSQDTGYNSPLHF.